This T cell receptor (beta chain) was recovered during a study of blood T cells in healthy people across ages. Findings of the study overall: TCR beta diversity per million T cells fell roughly linearly with age. More naive CD4+ cells and higher diversity were found in long-lived than in aged donors.

It was with a sample-barcoded 5' primer and a J-beta primer mix that a second PCR of roughly 7 to 12 cycles was run. TCRdb fed the 5' RACE reads into MiXCR, producing one record per CDR3 protein. Of 800,000 to 950,000 distinct CDR3 sequences listed, around 29% are singletons. V lost 0 bases and J lost 0, with 9 bases in between. CDR3 length: 15 residues. CDR1 is SGDLS, CDR2 YYNGEE, per germline. This clonotype has only a few counts. Its antigen remains unknown. These data are also associated with another study on T cells of mothers and their children. That paper states: It was found that thymic selection shapes TCR recombination output similarly in related and unrelated pairs. Versus unrelated pairs, overlap was slightly higher in related mother-child pairs, without reaching significance.

The genes are TRBV9 and TRBJ1-2, with D possibly matching TRBD1 (6 bases). The TCR sequence derives from a woman between 40 and 55 years old in good health. Material for sequencing was blood. This CDR3 reads CASSVVQGSNYGYTF. The CDR3 DNA follows: TGTGCCAGCAGCGTAGTACAGGGATCTAACTATGGCTACACCTTC.